The T cell receptor (beta chain) under discussion was sequenced for a study of OX40 agonist ivuxolimab in advanced cancers. Overall study: Hepatocellular carcinoma, melanoma, renal cell or head and neck cancer affected the dose-escalation patients. Study-wide results and caveats: Expanded peripheral T cells had an undetermined antigen specificity.

Note on this clone: The antigen is undetermined.

Trimming pared 3 bases from V and 6 bases from J, leaving 3 bases between. CDR1 is MGHRA and CDR2 is YSYEKL in the germline V gene. The CDR3 is 11 residues long. Method: immunoSEQ multiplex PCR; TCRdb's copy keeps in-frame clones and lacks some. Of around 69,000 clones in the sample, about 91% are singletons; the top ten hold 2.5% to 3%. This rearrangement joins TRBV4-1 to TRBJ2-4, with unresolved D. Specimen: CD4+ or CD8+ T cells sorted from blood, collected in a trial of the OX40 agonist ivuxolimab. The sequence derives from an adult with an advanced solid tumor such as melanoma, head and neck, liver or kidney cancer. DNA of the CDR3: TGCGCCAGCAGCCATGTAAACATTCAGTACTTC. Protein: CASSHVNIQYF.